This is a list of T cell receptor beta chains from one sample in a study of blood T cells in healthy people across ages. TCRdb reprocessed the 5' RACE reads via MiXCR and lists one record per CDR3 protein. The sample has about 1.5 million distinct CDR3 sequences, roughly 40% seen once. The sequenced material came from blood. Source of these receptors: a woman aged 18-29 years in good health. CDR3s include the opening cysteine and the closing phenylalanine or tryptophan. D genes are given only for firm matches. A row's size may be missing; if present it is once, few, many or a size class.

v_call	d_call	j_call	clone_size	cdr3_nt	cdr3_aa
TRBV11-2	.	TRBJ2-1	few	TGTGCCAGCAGCTTATGGCAGGGGGGAGATGAGCAGTTCTTC	CASSLWQGGDEQFF
TRBV20-1	TRBD1	TRBJ1-1	.	TGCAGTGCCGCGACCGGGACAGGGAACACTGGAGCTTTCTTT	CSAATGTGNTGAFF
TRBV30	.	TRBJ2-5	.	TGTGCCGGGAGTGCGACACCGTACCAAGAGACCCAGTACTTC	CAGSATPYQETQYF
TRBV20-1	TRBD1	TRBJ2-1	few	TGCAGTGCTAGGGACAGGGTAACGTTCTCCGATGAGCAGTTCTTC	CSARDRVTFSDEQFF
TRBV28	.	TRBJ2-3	once	TGTGCCAGCACCCCTCAGGCAGCGGGTAGCACAGATACGCAGTATTTT	CASTPQAAGSTDTQYF
TRBV7-2	.	TRBJ2-1	few	TGTGCCAGCAGCACACTGATGGGGGGTGAGCAGTTCTTC	CASSTLMGGEQFF
TRBV11-2	.	TRBJ2-5	few	TGTGCCAGCAGCCCCAACAAGGGGGAGACGATGACCCAGTACTTC	CASSPNKGETMTQYF
TRBV5-1	TRBD1	TRBJ2-2	.	TGCGCCAGCAGCTTGGGCAGGGGGACGGAACAGAACACCGGGGAGCTGTTTTTT	CASSLGRGTEQNTGELFF
TRBV10-3	TRBD2	TRBJ2-7	few	TGTGCCATCAGTGAGTCGGGGGGCAGCGGGAGAGCCTCCTACGAGCAGTACTTC	CAISESGGSGRASYEQYF
TRBV10-3	.	TRBJ2-7	few	TGTGCCATCAGTGATTTGGACAGCCCCTCCTACGAGCAGTACTTC	CAISDLDSPSYEQYF
TRBV9	TRBD1	TRBJ1-2	few	TGTGCCAGCAGCGTAGCCGAGGGGGCTGGCTATGGCTACACCTTC	CASSVAEGAGYGYTF
TRBV14	.	TRBJ1-2	.	TGTGCCAGCAGCCACGGGAGGAAGGATGGCTACACCTTC	CASSHGRKDGYTF
TRBV12-3/TRBV12-4	.	TRBJ1-2	few	TGTGCCAGCAGTTTAGCGGGGGGATTTGGAGGCTACACCTTC	CASSLAGGFGGYTF
TRBV29-1	TRBD1	TRBJ2-7	few	TGCAGCGTCGCCGGGACAGGGGGCCCCGACGAGCAGTACTTC	CSVAGTGGPDEQYF
TRBV6-1	TRBD1	TRBJ1-2	.	TGTGCCAGCAGGGGGACAGCCGCCTCTACCTATGGCTACACCTTC	CASRGTAASTYGYTF
TRBV4-2	.	TRBJ2-6	.	TGTGCCAGCAGCCGTGGAGGGTCAGGAATCTCTGGGGCCAACGTCCTGACTTTC	CASSRGGSGISGANVLTF
TRBV6-2/TRBV6-3	.	TRBJ2-3	.	TGTGCCAGCAGTTACTGGACCACAGATACGCAGTATTTT	CASSYWTTDTQYF
TRBV9	.	TRBJ2-5	few	TGTGCCAGCAGCGTAGCACTAGCCTGGGAGACCCAGTACTTC	CASSVALAWETQYF
TRBV12-3/TRBV12-4	.	TRBJ2-7	.	TGTGCCAGCAGCGGAGGGACAGAGGAAACCCAGTACTTC	CASSGGTEETQYF
TRBV3-1	.	TRBJ1-1	.	TGTGCCAGCAGCCAAGAGGGGGGTTTTAAAGCTTTCTTT	CASSQEGGFKAFF
TRBV7-6	TRBD2	TRBJ2-1	.	TGTGCCAGCAGCTTTCTAGCGGGGGGGCGGGAAGAGCAGTTCTTC	CASSFLAGGREEQFF
TRBV6-5	TRBD2	TRBJ2-1	.	TGTGCCAGCAGTTACTGGGCGGGGGAGTCCTACAATGAGCAGTTCTTC	CASSYWAGESYNEQFF
TRBV12-3/TRBV12-4	TRBD1	TRBJ2-7	few	TGTGCCAGCAGTTCAAGCGACAGGGAGTACGAGCAGTACTTC	CASSSSDREYEQYF
TRBV21-1	.	TRBJ2-5	few	TGTGCCAGCAGATTCAATAGGGGGGACCAAGAGACCCAGTACTTC	CASRFNRGDQETQYF
TRBV12-3/TRBV12-4	.	TRBJ2-5	few	TGTGCCAGCAGTTTACGTCGGATACAAGAGACCCAGTACTTC	CASSLRRIQETQYF
TRBV20-1	.	TRBJ2-7	few	TGCGCAGTCCTGTCGGGCTACGAGCAGTACTTC	CAVLSGYEQYF
TRBV4-1	TRBD2	TRBJ2-3	.	TGCGCCAGCAGCCACCGCAGCGGGGGGGCCGAGGATACGCAGTATTTT	CASSHRSGGAEDTQYF
TRBV7-3	TRBD2	TRBJ2-4	.	TGTGCCAGCAGCACCTCGGGGGGGCCGGGGTACATTCAGTACTTC	CASSTSGGPGYIQYF
TRBV9	.	TRBJ2-7	few	TGTGCCAGCAGCGTAAGTCCGGGACCCAACTACGAGCAGTACTTC	CASSVSPGPNYEQYF
TRBV10-3	TRBD2	TRBJ2-7	.	TGTGCCATCATGTCGGGGCTAGCGGGAGGGTCATCCTCCTACGAGCAGTACTTC	CAIMSGLAGGSSSYEQYF
TRBV5-5	.	TRBJ2-3	.	TGTGCCAGCAGCTTGAGCCTTCCTGGGAGTGTCGGCACAGATACGCAGTATTTT	CASSLSLPGSVGTDTQYF
TRBV30	.	TRBJ1-5	.	TGTGCCTGGAGTACCTCAGGGAATCAGCCCCAGCATTTT	CAWSTSGNQPQHF
TRBV24-1	TRBD2	TRBJ2-1	.	TGTGCCACCAGTACTAGCGGTCTCTACAATGAGCAGTTCTTC	CATSTSGLYNEQFF
TRBV5-6	.	TRBJ2-5	.	TGTGCCAGCAGCTTGCGTCTCCTGTACCAAGAGACCCAGTACTTC	CASSLRLLYQETQYF
TRBV5-1	.	TRBJ1-1	.	TGCGCCAGCAGCTTGATCGGGGGCGCGGGGACTGAAGCTTTCTTT	CASSLIGGAGTEAFF
TRBV25-1	.	TRBJ2-7	.	TGTGCCAGCAAGCGGGCCTACGAGCAGTACTTC	CASKRAYEQYF
TRBV6-5	TRBD1	TRBJ2-3	few	TGTGCCAGCAGTTACGGGTTCCGGGCCAGGGGGTACTCAGATACGCAGTATTTT	CASSYGFRARGYSDTQYF
TRBV10-2	.	TRBJ1-1	.	TGCGCCAGCATTTCCCGGACAGCGAACACTGAAGCTTTCTTT	CASISRTANTEAFF
TRBV2	TRBD2	TRBJ2-3	.	TGTGCCAGCAGTGAGCTAGCGGGAGTGGATACGCAGTATTTT	CASSELAGVDTQYF
TRBV7-3	.	TRBJ2-1	.	TGTGCCAGCAGCCTTCACGGTTGGGCTGAGCAGTTCTTC	CASSLHGWAEQFF
TRBV20-1	TRBD1	TRBJ1-2	.	TGCAGTGCGGAAGGACAGGGAAACTATGGCTACACCTTC	CSAEGQGNYGYTF
TRBV18	.	TRBJ1-2	few	TGTGCCAGCTCCCTGGGGTACACCACACCCAATGGTGGCTACACCTTC	CASSLGYTTPNGGYTF
TRBV24-1	TRBD1	TRBJ2-5	.	TGTGCCACCAGTGACCCGGGACAGCAAGAGACCCAGTACTTC	CATSDPGQQETQYF
TRBV6-5	.	TRBJ1-5	.	TGTGCCAGCAGTTACTCCGCCGGGCCGCGGAGGGGGAGTCAGCCCCAGCATTTT	CASSYSAGPRRGSQPQHF
TRBV9	.	TRBJ2-7	.	TGTGCCAGCAGCGTAGATAGGGAAGTCCACGAGCAGTACTTC	CASSVDREVHEQYF
TRBV20-1	TRBD2	TRBJ2-1	.	TGCAGTGCTAGAGATGGACTAGCGGGCAACAATGAGCAGTTCTTC	CSARDGLAGNNEQFF
TRBV27	.	TRBJ2-1	.	TGTGCCAGCAGTTTAGTGGGCTCTCCAAATGAGCAGTTCTTC	CASSLVGSPNEQFF
TRBV5-1	TRBD1	TRBJ2-7	many	TGCGCCAGCAGCACCGGGACAGGGGGCAACGAGCAGTACTTC	CASSTGTGGNEQYF
TRBV6-5	TRBD2	TRBJ2-1	few	TGTGCCAGCAGGCCTAGCGGGAGTCGGGATGAGCAGTTCTTC	CASRPSGSRDEQFF
TRBV2	.	TRBJ2-1	.	TGTGCCAGCAGTGGGGAAGCGGACAATGAGCAGTTCTTC	CASSGEADNEQFF
TRBV28	.	TRBJ1-6	few	TGTGCCAGCAGAGAGCAGGGGATCCGGAGTTCACCCCTCCACTTT	CASREQGIRSSPLHF
TRBV5-1	TRBD1	TRBJ2-1	many	TGCGCCAGCAGGCGGACAGGGGATGAGCAGTTCTTC	CASRRTGDEQFF